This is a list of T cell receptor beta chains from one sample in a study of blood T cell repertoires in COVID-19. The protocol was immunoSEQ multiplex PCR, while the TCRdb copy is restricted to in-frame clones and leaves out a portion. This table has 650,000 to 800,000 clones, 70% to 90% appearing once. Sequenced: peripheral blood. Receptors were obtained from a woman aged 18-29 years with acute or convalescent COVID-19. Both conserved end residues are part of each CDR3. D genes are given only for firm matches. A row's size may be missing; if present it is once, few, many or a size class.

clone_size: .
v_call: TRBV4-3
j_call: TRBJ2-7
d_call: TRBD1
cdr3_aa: CASSQYMGTGGSYEQYF
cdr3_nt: TGCGCCAGCAGCCAATATATGGGGACAGGGGGCTCCTACGAGCAGTACTTC

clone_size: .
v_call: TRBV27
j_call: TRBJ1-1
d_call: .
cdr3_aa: CASRRDSSYTEAFF
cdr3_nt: TGTGCCAGCAGACGAGACAGTAGTTACACTGAAGCTTTCTTT

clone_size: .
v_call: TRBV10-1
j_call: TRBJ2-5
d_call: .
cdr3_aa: CASSPPEETQYF
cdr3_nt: TGCGCCAGCAGCCCCCCTGAGGAGACCCAGTACTTC

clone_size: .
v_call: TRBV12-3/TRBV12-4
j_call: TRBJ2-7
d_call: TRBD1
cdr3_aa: CASKGQGLYEQYF
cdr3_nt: TGTGCCAGCAAGGGACAGGGTCTCTACGAGCAGTACTTC

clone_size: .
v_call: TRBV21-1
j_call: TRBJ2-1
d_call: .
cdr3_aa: CASSKTRGSSRNEQFF
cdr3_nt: TGTGCCAGCAGCAAAACCAGGGGGAGCAGTCGTAATGAGCAGTTCTTC

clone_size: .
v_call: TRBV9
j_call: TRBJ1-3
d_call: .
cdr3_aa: CASSVGPLNSGNTIYF
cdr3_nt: TGTGCCAGCAGCGTAGGGCCCCTGAACTCTGGAAACACCATATATTTT

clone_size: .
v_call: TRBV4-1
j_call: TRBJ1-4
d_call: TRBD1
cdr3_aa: CASTLATGQGNEKLFF
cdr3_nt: TGCGCCAGCACCCTCGCCACCGGACAGGGGAATGAAAAACTGTTTTTT

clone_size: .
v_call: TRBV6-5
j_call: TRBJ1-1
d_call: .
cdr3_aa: CASSMGRETEAFF
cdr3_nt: TGTGCCAGCAGTATGGGGAGAGAAACTGAAGCTTTCTTT

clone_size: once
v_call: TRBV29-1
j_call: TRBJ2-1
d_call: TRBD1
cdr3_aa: CSGGQGAINEQFF
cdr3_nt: TGCAGCGGCGGACAGGGGGCAATCAATGAGCAGTTCTTC

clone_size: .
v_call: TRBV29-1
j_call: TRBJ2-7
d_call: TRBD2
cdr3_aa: CSVPGGNGEQYF
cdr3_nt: TGCAGCGTTCCCGGGGGGAATGGAGAGCAGTACTTC

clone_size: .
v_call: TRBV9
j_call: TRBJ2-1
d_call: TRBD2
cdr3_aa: CASSARTSGGPAEQFF
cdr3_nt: TGTGCCAGCAGCGCCAGGACTAGCGGGGGTCCGGCGGAGCAGTTCTTC

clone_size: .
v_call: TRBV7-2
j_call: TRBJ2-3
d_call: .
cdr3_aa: CASSLGFDRTQYF
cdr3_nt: TGTGCCAGCAGCTTAGGGTTCGATAGAACGCAGTATTTT

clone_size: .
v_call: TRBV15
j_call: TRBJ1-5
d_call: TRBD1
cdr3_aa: CATSPWATGDQPQHF
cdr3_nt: TGTGCCACCAGCCCTTGGGCGACAGGGGATCAGCCCCAGCATTTT

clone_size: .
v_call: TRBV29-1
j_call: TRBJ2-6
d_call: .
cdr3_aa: CSVEYPLGSGANVLTF
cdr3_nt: TGCAGCGTTGAGTACCCTCTAGGCTCTGGGGCCAACGTCCTGACTTTC

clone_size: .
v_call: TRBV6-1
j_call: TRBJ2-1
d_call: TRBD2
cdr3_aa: CASSEQRGGINEQFF
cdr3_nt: TGTGCCAGCAGTGAGCAGCGGGGGGGAATCAATGAGCAGTTCTTC

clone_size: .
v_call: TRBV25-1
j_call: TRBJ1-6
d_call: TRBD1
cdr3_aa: CASLPRQGLGSPLHF
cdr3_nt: TGTGCCAGCCTCCCCAGACAGGGGCTTGGTTCACCCCTCCACTTT

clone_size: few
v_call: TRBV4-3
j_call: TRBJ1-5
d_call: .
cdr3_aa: CASSQVMGGKNQPQHF
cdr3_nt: TGCGCCAGCAGCCAAGTGATGGGAGGGAAAAATCAGCCCCAGCATTTT

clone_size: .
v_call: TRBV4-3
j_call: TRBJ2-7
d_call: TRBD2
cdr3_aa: CASSLSGGTYEQYF
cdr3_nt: TGCGCCAGCAGCCTTAGCGGGGGGACCTACGAGCAGTACTTC

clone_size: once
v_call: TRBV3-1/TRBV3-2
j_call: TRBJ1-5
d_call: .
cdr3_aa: CASSQGWGQKTPQHF
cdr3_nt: TGTGCCAGCAGCCAAGGATGGGGCCAGAAAACGCCCCAGCATTTT

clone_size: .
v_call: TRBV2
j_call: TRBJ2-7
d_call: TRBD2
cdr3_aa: CASRPLAGGQYEQYF
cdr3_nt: TGTGCCAGCCGGCCCCTAGCGGGGGGGCAATACGAGCAGTACTTC

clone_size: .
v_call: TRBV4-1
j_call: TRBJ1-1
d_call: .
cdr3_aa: CASSQVGRGMNTEAFF
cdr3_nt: TGCGCCAGCAGCCAAGTTGGTAGGGGTATGAACACTGAAGCTTTCTTT

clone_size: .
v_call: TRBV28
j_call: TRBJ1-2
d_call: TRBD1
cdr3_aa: CASSSEDRGNYGYTF
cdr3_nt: TGTGCCAGCAGTAGCGAGGACAGGGGTAACTATGGCTACACCTTC

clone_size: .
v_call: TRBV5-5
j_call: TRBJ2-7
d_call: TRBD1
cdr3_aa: CASSLGAGGWYEQYF
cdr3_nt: TGTGCCAGCAGCTTGGGGGCAGGGGGCTGGTACGAGCAGTACTTC

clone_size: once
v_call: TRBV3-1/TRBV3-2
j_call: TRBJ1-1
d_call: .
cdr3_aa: CASSPLATEAFF
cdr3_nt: TGTGCCAGCAGCCCCCTAGCCACTGAAGCTTTCTTT

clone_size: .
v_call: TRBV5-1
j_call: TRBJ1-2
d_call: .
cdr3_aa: CASSLSTEPIRYTF
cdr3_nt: TGCGCCAGCAGCTTAAGTACGGAGCCCATCCGCTACACCTTC

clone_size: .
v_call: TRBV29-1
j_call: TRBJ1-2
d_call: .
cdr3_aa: CSAPPGYTF
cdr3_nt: TGCAGCGCCCCCCCGGGCTACACCTTC

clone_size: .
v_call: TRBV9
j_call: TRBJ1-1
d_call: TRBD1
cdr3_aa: CASSVAGGLNTEAFF
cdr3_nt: TGTGCCAGCAGCGTAGCAGGGGGCTTGAACACTGAAGCTTTCTTT

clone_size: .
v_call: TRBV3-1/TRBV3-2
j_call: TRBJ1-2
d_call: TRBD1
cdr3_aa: CASSQYEGASGYTF
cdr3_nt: TGTGCCAGCAGCCAGTATGAGGGGGCATCTGGCTACACCTTC

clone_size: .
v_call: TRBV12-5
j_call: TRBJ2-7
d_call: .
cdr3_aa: CASGLRTSALNRGSYEQYF
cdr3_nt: TGTGCTAGTGGTCTCCGGACTAGCGCGCTAAACAGGGGGTCCTACGAGCAGTACTTC

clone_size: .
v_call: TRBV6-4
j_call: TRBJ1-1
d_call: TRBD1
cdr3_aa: CASSDTDRGTEAFF
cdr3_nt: TGTGCCAGCAGTGACACGGACAGGGGAACTGAAGCTTTCTTT

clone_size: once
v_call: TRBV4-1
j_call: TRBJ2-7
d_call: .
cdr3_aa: CASSQEVTAYEQYF
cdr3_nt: TGCGCCAGCAGCCAAGAGGTAACAGCCTACGAGCAGTACTTC

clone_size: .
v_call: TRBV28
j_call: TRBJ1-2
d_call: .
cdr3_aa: CASSPLREVYGYTF
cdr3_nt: TGTGCCAGCAGTCCACTCAGGGAAGTCTATGGCTACACCTTC

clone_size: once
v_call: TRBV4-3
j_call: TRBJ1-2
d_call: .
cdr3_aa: CASSQETDINYGYTF
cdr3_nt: TGCGCCAGCAGCCAAGAAACAGACATTAACTATGGCTACACCTTC

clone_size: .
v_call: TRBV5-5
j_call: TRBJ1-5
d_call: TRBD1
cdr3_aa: CASSQAGGGQPQHF
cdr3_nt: TGTGCCAGCAGCCAAGCAGGGGGCGGCCAGCCCCAGCATTTT

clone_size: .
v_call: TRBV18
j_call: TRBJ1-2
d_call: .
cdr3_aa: CASLPDRLGGYTF
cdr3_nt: TGTGCCAGCTTACCCGACAGGCTCGGTGGCTACACCTTC

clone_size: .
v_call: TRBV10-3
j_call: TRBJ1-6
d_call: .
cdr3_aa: CAISGGLEGAVASSPLHF
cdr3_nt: TGTGCCATCAGTGGGGGACTCGAAGGAGCGGTCGCGAGTTCACCCCTCCACTTT

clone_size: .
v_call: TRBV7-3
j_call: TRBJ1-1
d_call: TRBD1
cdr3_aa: CASSLTPGDSEAFF
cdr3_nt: TGTGCCAGCAGCTTAACCCCCGGGGACAGTGAAGCTTTCTTT

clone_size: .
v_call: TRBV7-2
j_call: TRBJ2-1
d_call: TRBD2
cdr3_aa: CASSFDLLAGVRNEQFF
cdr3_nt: TGTGCCAGCAGCTTCGATTTACTAGCGGGGGTTCGTAATGAGCAGTTCTTC

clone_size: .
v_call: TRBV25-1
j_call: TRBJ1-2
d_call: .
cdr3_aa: CASSEFGQTGYTF
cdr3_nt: TGTGCCAGCAGTGAATTTGGACAGACTGGCTACACCTTC

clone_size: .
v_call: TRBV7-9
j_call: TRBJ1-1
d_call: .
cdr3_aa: CASSLVEMNTEAFF
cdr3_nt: TGTGCCAGCAGCTTAGTAGAGATGAACACTGAAGCTTTCTTT

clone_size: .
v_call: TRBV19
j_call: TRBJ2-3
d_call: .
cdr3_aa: CASKGITMAGASTDTQYF
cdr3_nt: TGTGCCAGTAAGGGGATAACGATGGCGGGGGCTAGCACAGATACGCAGTATTTT

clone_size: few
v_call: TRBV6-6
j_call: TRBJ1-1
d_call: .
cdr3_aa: CASSYQTGLGAFF
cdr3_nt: TGTGCCAGCAGTTACCAAACGGGGTTGGGAGCTTTCTTT

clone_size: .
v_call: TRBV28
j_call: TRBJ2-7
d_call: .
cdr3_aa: CASSFEPPFQQYF
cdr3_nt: TGTGCCAGCAGTTTCGAGCCTCCGTTTCAGCAGTACTTC

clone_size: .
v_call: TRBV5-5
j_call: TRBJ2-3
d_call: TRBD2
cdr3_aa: CASSPGTSGTDTQYF
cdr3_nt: TGTGCCAGCAGCCCGGGGACTAGCGGCACAGATACGCAGTATTTT

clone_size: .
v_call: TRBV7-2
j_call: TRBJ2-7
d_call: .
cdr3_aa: CASSFGGRGIAEQYF
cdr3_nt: TGTGCCAGCAGCTTTGGAGGGAGAGGGATAGCCGAGCAGTACTTC

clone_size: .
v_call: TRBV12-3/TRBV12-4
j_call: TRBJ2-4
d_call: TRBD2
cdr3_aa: CASRLAGGNIQYF
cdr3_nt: TGTGCCAGCAGACTAGCGGGCGGAAACATTCAGTACTTC

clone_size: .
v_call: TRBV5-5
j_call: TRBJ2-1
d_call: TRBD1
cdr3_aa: CASSLEGAGYFYNEQFF
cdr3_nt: TGTGCCAGCAGCTTGGAGGGGGCAGGGTACTTTTACAATGAGCAGTTCTTC

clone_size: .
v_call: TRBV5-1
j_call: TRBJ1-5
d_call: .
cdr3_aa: CASSPGGEAHQPQHF
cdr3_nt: TGCGCCAGCAGCCCCGGGGGGGAGGCTCATCAGCCCCAGCATTTT

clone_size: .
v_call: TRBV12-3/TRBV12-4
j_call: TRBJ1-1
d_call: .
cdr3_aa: CASSPRHYTEAFF
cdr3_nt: TGTGCCAGCAGCCCCCGACACTACACTGAAGCTTTCTTT

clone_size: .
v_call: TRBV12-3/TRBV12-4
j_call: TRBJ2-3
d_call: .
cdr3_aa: CASSFRGDTQYF
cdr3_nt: TGTGCCAGCAGTTTTCGCGGTGATACGCAGTATTTT

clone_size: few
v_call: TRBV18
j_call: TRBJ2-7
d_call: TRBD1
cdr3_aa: CASSPPPGQGSEQYF
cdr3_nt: TGTGCCAGCTCACCACCGCCGGGACAGGGTAGCGAGCAGTACTTC

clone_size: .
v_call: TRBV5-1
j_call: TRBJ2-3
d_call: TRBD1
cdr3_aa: CASSIGIQGTSTDTQYF
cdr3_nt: TGCGCCAGCAGCATTGGCATACAGGGGACGAGCACAGATACGCAGTATTTT

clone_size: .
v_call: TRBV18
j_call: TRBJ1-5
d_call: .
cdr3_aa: CASSASDSVYSNQPQHF
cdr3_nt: TGTGCCAGCTCTGCTTCCGATTCGGTCTATAGCAATCAGCCCCAGCATTTT

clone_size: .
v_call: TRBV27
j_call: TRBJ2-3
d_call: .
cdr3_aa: CASRSQGRGTDTQYF
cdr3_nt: TGTGCCAGCAGGTCACAGGGTCGGGGCACAGATACGCAGTATTTT

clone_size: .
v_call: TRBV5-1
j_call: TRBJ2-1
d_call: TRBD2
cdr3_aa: CASSPTSGGADEQFF
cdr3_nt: TGCGCCAGCAGCCCGACTAGCGGGGGGGCTGATGAGCAGTTCTTC

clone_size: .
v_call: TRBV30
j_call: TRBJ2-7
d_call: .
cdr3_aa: CAWSDTYEQYF
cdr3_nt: TGTGCCTGGAGTGATACCTACGAGCAGTACTTC